This is a list of T cell receptor beta chains from one sample in a study of T cell changes during pregnancy in multiple sclerosis. The assay was immunoSEQ multiplex PCR, and TCRdb's table has in-frame clones only and misses some. Here the sample spans around 69,000 clones, roughly 88% being singletons. Material: peripheral blood, obtained in the third trimester of pregnancy. The receptors come from a female donor with multiple sclerosis, enrolled in a pregnancy study. Each CDR3 is given with its conserved first and last residue. The D gene is left open where the match is weak.

D: TRBD1; V: TRBV7-6; CDR3: CASSFNGQGQTQYF
D: .; V: TRBV5-5; CDR3: CASNLRGTTTSYEQYF
D: TRBD2; V: TRBV5-4; CDR3: CASSATSAGYGTDTQYF
D: TRBD1; V: TRBV2; CDR3: CASFTGQGNAYGYTF
D: .; V: TRBV7-3; CDR3: CASSRSTGPYEQYF
D: TRBD1; V: TRBV9; CDR3: CASSPTGYAGNTIYF
D: TRBD1; V: TRBV6-5; CDR3: CASSYPGQGEKLFF
D: TRBD1; V: TRBV30; CDR3: CAWSKLGQGAYEQYF
D: .; V: TRBV9; CDR3: CASSVGAGAGEQYF
D: .; V: TRBV5-6; CDR3: CASSLIETKGETQYF
D: TRBD1; V: TRBV19; CDR3: CASSIDPGQGRNEQFF
D: TRBD1; V: TRBV9; CDR3: CASSVETGPYNYGYTF
D: TRBD1; V: TRBV4-1; CDR3: CASSRGQGVWNSPLHF
D: .; V: TRBV6-5; CDR3: CASSYGFQGETQYF
D: .; V: TRBV5-1; CDR3: CASSLDSFSETQYF
D: .; V: TRBV5-5; CDR3: CQGGPGELFF
D: .; V: TRBV21-1; CDR3: CASSKAVVPRAEAFF
D: .; V: TRBV30; CDR3: CAWKYEVGGPSSYNEQFF